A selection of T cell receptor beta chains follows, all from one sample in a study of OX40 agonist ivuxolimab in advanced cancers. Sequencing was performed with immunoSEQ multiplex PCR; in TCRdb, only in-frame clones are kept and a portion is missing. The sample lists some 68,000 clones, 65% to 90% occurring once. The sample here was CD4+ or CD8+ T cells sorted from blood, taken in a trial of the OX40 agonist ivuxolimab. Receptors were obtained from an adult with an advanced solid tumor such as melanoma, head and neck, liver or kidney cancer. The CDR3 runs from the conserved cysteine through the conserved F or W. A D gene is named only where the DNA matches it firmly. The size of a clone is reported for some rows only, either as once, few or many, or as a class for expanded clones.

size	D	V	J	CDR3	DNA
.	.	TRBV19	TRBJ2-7	CASSPREGKVYEQYF	TGTGCCAGTAGTCCCCGGGAAGGGAAGGTCTACGAGCAGTACTTC
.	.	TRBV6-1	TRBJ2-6	CAGSGDRGANVLTF	TGTGCCGGCAGTGGTGATAGGGGGGCCAACGTCCTGACTTTC
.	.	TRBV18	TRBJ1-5	CATRGAGNQPQHF	TGTGCCACCCGGGGGGCTGGCAATCAGCCCCAGCATTTT
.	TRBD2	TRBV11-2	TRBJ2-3	CASSLDAASGGGTDTQYF	TGTGCCAGCAGCTTAGATGCGGCTAGCGGGGGGGGCACAGATACGCAGTATTTT
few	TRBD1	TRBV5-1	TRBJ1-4	CASSLTGQGALGLFF	TGCGCCAGCAGCCTCACGGGACAGGGGGCGTTGGGACTGTTTTTT
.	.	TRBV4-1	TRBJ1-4	CASSQWRREKLFF	TGCGCCAGCAGCCAATGGAGGCGAGAAAAACTGTTTTTT
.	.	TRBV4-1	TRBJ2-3	CASSPDGGTDTQYF	TGCGCCAGCAGCCCTGACGGCGGCACAGATACGCAGTATTTT
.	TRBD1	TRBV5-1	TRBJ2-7	CASSRPGQAYYEQYF	TGCGCCAGCAGCCGGCCGGGACAGGCCTACTACGAGCAGTACTTC
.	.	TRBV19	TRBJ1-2	CASSFPGQNYGYTF	TGTGCCAGTAGCTTTCCAGGGCAGAACTATGGCTACACCTTC
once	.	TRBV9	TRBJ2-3	CASSTRESRDTQYF	TGTGCCAGCAGCACCAGAGAGTCCCGGGATACGCAGTATTTT
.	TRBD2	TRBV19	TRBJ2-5	CASLQEGRGETQYF	TGTGCCAGTCTCCAGGAGGGGAGGGGAGAGACCCAGTACTTC
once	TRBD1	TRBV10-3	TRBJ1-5	CAISEGDRGSQPQHF	TGTGCCATCAGTGAAGGAGACAGGGGGAGTCAGCCCCAGCATTTT
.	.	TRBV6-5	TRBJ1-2	CASSPARVSYGYTF	TGTGCCAGCAGTCCGGCCAGGGTATCCTATGGCTACACCTTC
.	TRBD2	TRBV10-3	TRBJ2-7	CASKSSGGIYEQYF	TGTGCCAGTAAGTCTAGCGGGGGGATCTACGAGCAGTACTTC
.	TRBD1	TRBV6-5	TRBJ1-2	CASSQLGQIYGYTF	TGTGCCAGCAGTCAATTGGGACAGATCTATGGCTACACCTTC
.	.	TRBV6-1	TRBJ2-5	CASELGLAETQYF	TGTGCCAGCGAATTGGGACTTGCAGAGACCCAGTACTTC
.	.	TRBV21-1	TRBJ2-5	CASSNEEIWGQQETQYF	TGTGCCAGCAGCAATGAGGAGATCTGGGGACAGCAAGAGACCCAGTACTTC
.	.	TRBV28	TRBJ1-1	CASSLLGNTEAFF	TGTGCCAGCAGTTTACTTGGGAACACTGAAGCTTTCTTT
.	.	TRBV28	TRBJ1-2	CASSSKGDSLPHGYTF	TGTGCCAGCAGCTCCAAGGGCGACAGTCTGCCCCATGGCTACACCTTC
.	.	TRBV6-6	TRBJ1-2	CASSYTRAGYGYTF	TGTGCCAGCAGTTACACCCGGGCCGGCTATGGCTATACCTTC
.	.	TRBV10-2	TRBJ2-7	CASSGGGLSEQYF	TGCGCCAGCAGTGGGGGAGGACTCTCCGAGCAGTACTTC
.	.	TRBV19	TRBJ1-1	CATLMRTSRVNTEAFF	TGTGCCACCCTAATGAGGACATCACGGGTGAACACTGAAGCTTTCTTT
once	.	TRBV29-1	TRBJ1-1	CSGFWHGATEAFF	TGCAGTGGATTTTGGCACGGGGCCACTGAAGCTTTCTTT
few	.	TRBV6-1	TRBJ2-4	CASMVAQGRNIQYF	TGTGCCAGCATGGTAGCACAGGGTAGAAACATTCAGTACTTC
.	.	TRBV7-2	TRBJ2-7	CASSRRNEQYF	TGTGCCAGCAGCCGCCGGAACGAGCAGTACTTC
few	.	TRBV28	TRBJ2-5	CASSFAGTETQYF	TGTGCCAGCAGTTTTGCAGGGACCGAGACCCAGTACTTC
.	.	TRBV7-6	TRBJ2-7	CASSPASGEQYF	TGTGCCAGCAGCCCCGCATCGGGTGAGCAGTACTTC
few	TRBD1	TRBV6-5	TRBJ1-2	CASRPFRDSYGYTF	TGTGCCAGCAGACCCTTCCGGGACAGTTATGGCTACACCTTC
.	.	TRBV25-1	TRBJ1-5	CASSDRQWNQPQHF	TGTGCCAGCAGTGACAGACAGTGGAATCAGCCCCAGCATTTT
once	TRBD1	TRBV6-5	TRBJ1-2	CASRPRQGPYGYTF	TGTGCCAGCAGACCTAGACAGGGCCCATATGGCTACACCTTC
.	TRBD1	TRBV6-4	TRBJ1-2	CASSQTGQSGYTF	TGTGCCAGCAGCCAGACAGGGCAAAGTGGCTACACCTTC
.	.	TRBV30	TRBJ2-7	CAWSVSGGSYEQYF	TGTGCCTGGAGTGTATCCGGTGGCTCCTACGAGCAGTACTTC
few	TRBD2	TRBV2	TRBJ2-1	CASSERLAGAFYNEQFF	TGTGCCAGCAGTGAGCGTTTAGCGGGGGCCTTTTACAATGAGCAGTTCTTC
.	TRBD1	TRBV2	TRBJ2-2	CATSGTGHPGELFF	TGTGCCACCTCCGGGACAGGGCATCCCGGGGAGCTGTTTTTT
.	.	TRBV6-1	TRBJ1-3	CASSLDSGNTIYF	TGTGCCAGCAGTCTAGACTCTGGAAACACCATATATTTT
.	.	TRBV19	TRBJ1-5	CASSGRGSQPQHF	TGTGCCAGTAGTGGGAGGGGTAGTCAGCCCCAGCATTTT
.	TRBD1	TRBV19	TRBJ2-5	CATAPTGGLETQYF	TGTGCCACCGCCCCGACAGGGGGCCTGGAGACCCAGTACTTC
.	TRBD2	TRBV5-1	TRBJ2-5	CASSLPSGGLQETQYF	TGCGCCAGCAGCTTGCCTAGCGGGGGGCTTCAAGAGACCCAGTACTTC
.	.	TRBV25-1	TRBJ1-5	CASSVWGDRQPQHF	TGTGCCAGCAGTGTGTGGGGAGACCGTCAGCCCCAGCATTTT
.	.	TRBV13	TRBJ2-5	CASSLHSGSETQYF	TGTGCCAGCAGCTTACATTCAGGGTCAGAGACCCAGTACTTC
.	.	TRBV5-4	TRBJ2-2	CASSLQGLTNTGELFF	TGTGCCAGCAGCTTACAGGGATTAACGAACACCGGGGAGCTGTTTTTT
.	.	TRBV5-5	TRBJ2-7	CASSFYRVYEQYF	TGTGCCAGCAGCTTCTACAGGGTCTACGAGCAGTACTTC
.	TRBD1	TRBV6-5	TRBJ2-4	CASSYSIGGLKNIQYF	TGTGCCAGCAGTTACTCGATAGGGGGCCTTAAAAACATTCAGTACTTC
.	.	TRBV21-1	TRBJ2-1	CASPTGKGRGEQFF	TGTGCCAGCCCAACCGGGAAGGGACGGGGTGAGCAGTTCTTC
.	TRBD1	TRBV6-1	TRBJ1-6	CASSGGQGRSPLHF	TGTGCCAGCAGTGGGGGACAGGGGCGGTCACCCCTCCACTTT
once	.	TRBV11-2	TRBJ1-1	CASSLSLSAITEAFF	TGTGCCAGCAGCTTAAGTCTCTCGGCGATCACTGAAGCTTTCTTT
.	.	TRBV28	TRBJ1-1	CASSFDQAPGLNTEAFF	TGTGCCAGCAGTTTTGACCAGGCGCCCGGTTTGAACACTGAAGCTTTCTTT
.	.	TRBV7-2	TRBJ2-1	CASSSRLDPWNEQFF	TGTGCCAGCAGCTCCCGATTAGACCCTTGGAATGAGCAGTTCTTC
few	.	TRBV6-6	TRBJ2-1	CASSYSEGSNEQFF	TGTGCCAGCAGTTACTCGGAGGGGAGCAATGAGCAGTTCTTC